The present TCR beta chain was sequenced within a study of Graves' ophthalmopathy and Graves' hyperthyroidism. General study results and limits: Also, most clonotypes expanded in the thyroid above 0.001 frequency appeared in blood.

The CDR3 has 13 amino acids. CDR1 and CDR2 (germline): SEHNR, FQNEAQ (reference sequence). V was trimmed by 3 bases and J by 5 bases, leaving 8 bases between them. Beta-chain TCR CDR3 regions were amplified from RNA transcripts. The workflow started with a first-round RT-PCR run with HTBI primers and then moved on to a second-round multiplex PCR. From the multiplex PCR reads, TCRdb called clonotypes with MiXCR, one entry per CDR3 protein. Counted here are 580,000 or so distinct CDR3 sequences, under 45% occurring once; the ten biggest clones make up about 4.1%. This clonotype appeared many times. Its antigen remains unknown.

The receptor was isolated from an adult man with Graves' hyperthyroidism. V gene TRBV7-9 combines with J gene TRBJ1-5, with no clear D. Specimen: peripheral blood or thyroid tissue (not recorded which). The CDR3 DNA follows: TGTGCCAGCAGCTTTTCGGTGGATCAGCCCCAGCATTTT. It translates to CASSFSVDQPQHF.